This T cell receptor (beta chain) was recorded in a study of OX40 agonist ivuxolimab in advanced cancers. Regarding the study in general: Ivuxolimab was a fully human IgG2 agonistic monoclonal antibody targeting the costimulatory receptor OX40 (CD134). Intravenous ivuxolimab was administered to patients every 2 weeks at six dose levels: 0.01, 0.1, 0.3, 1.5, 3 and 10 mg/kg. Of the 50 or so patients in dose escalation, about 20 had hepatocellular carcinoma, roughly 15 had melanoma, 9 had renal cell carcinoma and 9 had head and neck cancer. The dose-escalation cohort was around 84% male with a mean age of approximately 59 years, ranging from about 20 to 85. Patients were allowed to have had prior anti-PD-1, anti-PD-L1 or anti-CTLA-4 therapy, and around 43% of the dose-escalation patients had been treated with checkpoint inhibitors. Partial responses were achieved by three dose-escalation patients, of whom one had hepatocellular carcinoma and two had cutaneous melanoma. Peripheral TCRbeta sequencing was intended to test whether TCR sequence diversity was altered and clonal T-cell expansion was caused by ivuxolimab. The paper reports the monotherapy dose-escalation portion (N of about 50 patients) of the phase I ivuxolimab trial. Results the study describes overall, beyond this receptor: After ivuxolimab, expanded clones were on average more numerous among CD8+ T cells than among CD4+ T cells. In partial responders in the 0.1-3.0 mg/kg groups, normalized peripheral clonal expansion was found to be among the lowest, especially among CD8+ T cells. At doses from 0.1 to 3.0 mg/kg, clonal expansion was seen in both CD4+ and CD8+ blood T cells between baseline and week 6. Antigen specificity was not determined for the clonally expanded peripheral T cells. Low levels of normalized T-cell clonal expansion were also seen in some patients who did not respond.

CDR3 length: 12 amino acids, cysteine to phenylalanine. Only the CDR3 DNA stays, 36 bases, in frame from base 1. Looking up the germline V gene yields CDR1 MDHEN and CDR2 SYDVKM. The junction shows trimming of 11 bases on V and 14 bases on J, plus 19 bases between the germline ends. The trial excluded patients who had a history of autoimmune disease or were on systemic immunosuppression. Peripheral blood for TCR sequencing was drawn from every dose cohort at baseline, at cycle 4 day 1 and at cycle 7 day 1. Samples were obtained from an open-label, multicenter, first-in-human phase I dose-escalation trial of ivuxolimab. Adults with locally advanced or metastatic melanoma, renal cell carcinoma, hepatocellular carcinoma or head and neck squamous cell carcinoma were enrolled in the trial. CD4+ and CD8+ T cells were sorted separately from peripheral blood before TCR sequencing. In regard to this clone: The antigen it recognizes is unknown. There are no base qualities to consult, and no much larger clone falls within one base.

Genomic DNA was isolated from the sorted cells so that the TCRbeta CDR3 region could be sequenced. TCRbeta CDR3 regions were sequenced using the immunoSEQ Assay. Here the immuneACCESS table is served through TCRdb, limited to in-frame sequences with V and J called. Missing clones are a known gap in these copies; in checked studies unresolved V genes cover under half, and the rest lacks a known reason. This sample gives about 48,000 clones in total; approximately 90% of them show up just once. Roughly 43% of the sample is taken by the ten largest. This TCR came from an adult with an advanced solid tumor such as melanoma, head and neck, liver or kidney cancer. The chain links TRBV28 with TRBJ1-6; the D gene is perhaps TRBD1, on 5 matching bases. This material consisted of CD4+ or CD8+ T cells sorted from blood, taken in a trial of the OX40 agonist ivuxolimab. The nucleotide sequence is TGTGCCGGTAGTTTGAACACGGGGGCCCTCCACTTT. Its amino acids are CAGSLNTGALHF.